This entry lists 28 T cell receptor beta chains sequenced from one sample in a study of T-cell reconstitution after alpha-beta-depleted transplantation in children. A library of TCRbeta sequences, prepared with unique molecular identifiers, was generated. From the PCR reads, TCRdb called clonotypes with MiXCR, one entry per CDR3 protein. The table shows 750,000 to 950,000 distinct CDR3 sequences, with approximately 15% occurring only once. The material was PBMCs, mostly from graft donor cells, obtained 360 days after TCRalphabeta/CD19-depleted stem cell transplant. The receptors were gathered from a male patient younger than 18 who had a stem cell transplant for acute lymphoblastic leukemia, so the T cells may come from the graft donor.

In its sample, this clonotype was seen a few times. The chain couples TRBV6-1 to TRBJ2-7; TRBD1 matches at 7 bases. The CDR3 runs to 16 residues. J lost 3 bases, V lost 5 bases, and 13 bases had no gene match. Per the germline V gene, CDR1 is MNHNS and CDR2 is SASEGT. The CDR3 DNA reads TGTGCCAGCAGTCCCTCCAGGGGGAACTACTACTACGAGCAGTACTTC. This codes for CASSPSRGNYYYEQYF.

This clonotype was seen at least ten times. The genes are TRBV12-3 or TRBV12-4 and TRBJ2-7, with no clear D. This CDR3 has 12 amino acids. V was pared by 3 bases and J by 4 bases, with 7 bases between. CDR3 loop: CASSFYRYEQYF. The CDR3 bases are TGTGCCAGCAGTTTTTATCGTTACGAGCAGTACTTC.

This clonotype has a handful of counts. The chain carries TRBV15 and TRBJ1-4; no reliable D call. The germline gives CDR1 LNHNV, CDR2 YYDKDF (reference sequence). The ends were cut back, 0 bases at V and 5 bases at J, with 7 bases in the middle. This CDR3 is built from 14 residues. The CDR3 sequence is CATSRDPPNEKLFF. For the CDR3, the DNA is TGTGCCACCAGCAGAGACCCGCCCAATGAAAAACTGTTTTTT.

This clonotype has only a few counts. V is TRBV13 and J is TRBJ1-2, with TRBD1 matching over 7 bases. The V segment lost 5 bases and the J segment 7 bases; nucleotides outside the gene matches: 7. The CDR3 runs 13 residues. Germline V CDR1 and CDR2: PRHDT, FYEKMQ (reference sequence). The CDR3: CASSPGTAVGYTF. The CDR3 DNA follows: TGTGCCAGCAGCCCCGGGACAGCGGTTGGCTACACCTTC.

In this sample, this clonotype turned up a few times. CDR3 DNA: TGTGCTGGGGCTGGGACGGCCCTCTATGGCTACACCTTC. Amino acid sequence: CAGAGTALYGYTF. The V call is TRBV12-5, the J call TRBJ1-2, with D possibly TRBD1 on 5 matching bases. Trimming shortened V by 11 bases and J by 4 bases, and 17 bases separated the two germline ends. Germline V lookup: CDR1 LGHNT, CDR2 FRNRAP. The CDR3 runs to 13 residues.

The chain recombines TRBV5-1 with TRBJ2-3; D unresolved. Germline assignment: CDR1 SGHRS and CDR2 YFSETQ. This CDR3 comprises 11 residues. V was trimmed by 0 bases and J by 10 bases, leaving 6 bases between them. CDR3: CASSLGIAQYF. For the CDR3, the DNA is TGCGCCAGCAGCTTGGGTATTGCGCAGTATTTT.

This chain joins TRBV29-1 and TRBJ1-2; 7 bases map to TRBD1. Germline trimming cut 4 bases from V and 1 base from J; bases unmatched to any gene: 0. This CDR3 has 12 residues. Germline-derived CDR1 and CDR2 are SQVTM and ANQGSEA. Here the CDR3 DNA reads TGCAGCGTTGGACAGGGTAACTATGGCTACACCTTC. Translating it yields CSVGQGNYGYTF. Together with reference TRBV29-1 and TRBJ1-2, the CDR3 gives the full variable domain: SAVISQKPSRDICQRGTSLTIQCQVDSQVTMMFWYRQQPGQSLTLIATANQGSEATYESGFVIDKFPISRPNLTFSTLTVSNMSPEDSSIYLCSVGQGNYGYTFGSGTRLTVV.

The V gene is TRBV12-5, the J gene TRBJ2-4; D is possibly TRBD1 (5 bases). Trimming stripped 5 bases from V and 5 bases from J, with 16 bases between. Germline-derived CDR1 and CDR2 are LGHNT and FRNRAP. This CDR3 is 15 amino acids long. The CDR3 DNA sequence: TGTGCTAGTGGTGCGACAGTGAGGATGGAAAACATTCAGTACTTC. It specifies CASGATVRMENIQYF.

This clonotype has a handful of counts. The J gene is TRBJ2-3, the V gene TRBV5-1; 12 positions match TRBD2. From germline, CDR1 is SGHRS and CDR2 YFSETQ. This CDR3 is 16 amino acids long. With V trimmed by 4 bases and J by 3 bases, 6 bases remained unmatched. The CDR3 coding sequence is TGCGCCAGCAGCCCACCTACTAGCGGGAGGACAGATACGCAGTATTTT. It yields the protein CASSPPTSGRTDTQYF.

V usage is TRBV27 and J usage is TRBJ2-7; 9 nucleotides line up with TRBD1. V was pared by 6 bases and J by 5 bases, with 2 bases of the junction left unmatched. From germline, CDR1 is MNHEY and CDR2 SMNVEV (reference sequence). The CDR3 covers 12 residues. The CDR3 sequence is CASSTGGDEQYF. DNA for the CDR3: TGTGCCAGCAGCACAGGGGGCGACGAGCAGTACTTC.

This chain uses TRBV25-1 with TRBJ1-2; D uncertain. Trimming took off 8 bases at V and 8 bases at J, with 12 bases between the two ends. CDR1 and CDR2 from the germline V gene are MGHDK and SYGVNS. CDR3 length: 11 amino acids. CDR3 region: CASDTGGGYTF. Written as DNA, the CDR3 is TGTGCCAGCGACACCGGAGGGGGCTACACCTTC.

This chain joins TRBV5-1 and TRBJ2-1; 7 bases are a match to TRBD1. With 6 bases clipped from V and 15 bases from J, the junction kept 9 bases outside the gene matches. The CDR3 contains 11 residues. Looked up from germline, CDR1 is SGHRS and CDR2 is YFSETQ. The DNA for the CDR3 is TGCGCCAGCACCGTAGACAGGGTTCCGTTCTTC. The encoded protein is CASTVDRVPFF.

This chain connects TRBV6-1 to TRBJ1-1, with D uncertain. V was trimmed by 6 bases and J by 1 base, leaving 15 bases between them. The CDR3 length is 15 residues. Germline lookup yields CDR1 MNHNS and CDR2 SASEGT. The CDR3 loop reads CASRFSVSANTEAFF. For the CDR3, the DNA is TGTGCCAGCAGATTTTCCGTTTCAGCGAACACTGAAGCTTTCTTT.

This clonotype was recorded only once. The chain recombines TRBV2 with TRBJ2-1, with 7 bases identical to TRBD2. The germline V gene has CDR1 SNHLY and CDR2 FYNNEI. After removal of 2 bases from V and 3 bases from J, the junction contained 4 bases not matched to a gene. The CDR3 is 15 residues long. The DNA for the CDR3 is TGTGCCAGCAGTGAAAACGGCGGGAGCTACAATGAGCAGTTCTTC. Encoded protein: CASSENGGSYNEQFF.

The chain combines TRBV19 with TRBJ2-7, with D maybe TRBD2 (6 bases). CDR1 and CDR2 from the germline V gene are LNHDA and SQIVND (reference sequence). This CDR3 contains 12 residues. Trimming took off 6 bases at V and 7 bases at J, with 13 bases between the two ends. CDR3 DNA sequence: TGTGCCAGTAGCGCGGGGCCCGTGGAGCAGTACTTC. Protein product: CASSAGPVEQYF.

The chain combines TRBV2 with TRBJ2-7; D may correspond to TRBD1 or TRBD2 (5 bases each). The germline V gene encodes CDR1 SNHLY and CDR2 FYNNEI. V was shortened by 5 bases and J by 3 bases, with 14 bases between the two germline ends. This CDR3 has 14 amino acids. The CDR3 loop is CASSWDRLYYEQYF. The CDR3 nucleotides read TGTGCCAGCAGTTGGGACCGACTCTACTACGAGCAGTACTTC.

The chain links TRBV10-3 to TRBJ2-7, with TRBD2 matching over 11 bases. CDR3 length: 15 amino acids. J was trimmed by 2 bases and V by 3 bases; bases with no gene match: 3. Germline V gives CDR1 ENHRY, CDR2 SYGVKD. CDR3 in DNA: TGTGCCATCAGTGATCTGGGACTAGCGGCCTACGAGCAGTACTTC. This translates into CAISDLGLAAYEQYF.

This clonotype was counted only a few times. The chain joins TRBV6-2 or TRBV6-3 to TRBJ2-2; 12 nucleotides match TRBD2. The trim removed 4 bases at V and 6 bases at J, leaving 18 bases unmatched. From germline, CDR1 is MNHEY and CDR2 SVGEGT. CDR3 size: 20 residues. The CDR3 protein is CASSFAGTGATSGRSGELFF. The DNA for the CDR3 is TGTGCCAGCAGTTTCGCCGGGACAGGGGCCACTAGCGGGAGGTCCGGGGAGCTGTTTTTT.

This clonotype has more than one count but fewer than ten. This chain joins TRBV5-1 and TRBJ2-5; no definite D call. The V gene's germline CDR1 is SGHRS and CDR2 YFSETQ. The CDR3 loop spans 14 amino acids. The ends were cut back, 0 bases at V and 7 bases at J, with 13 bases in the middle. The CDR3, as DNA: TGCGCCAGCAGCTTGGCCCTTCCTCAGGCGACCCAGTACTTC. Protein sequence: CASSLALPQATQYF. Based on the CDR3 plus reference TRBV5-1 and TRBJ2-5, the full variable domain is KAGVTQTPRYLIKTRGQQVTLSCSPISGHRSVSWYQQTPGQGLQFLFEYFSETQRNKGNFPGRFSGRQFSNSRSEMNVSTLELGDSALYLCASSLALPQATQYFGPGTRLLVL.

V is TRBV4-1 and J is TRBJ1-1; D perhaps matches TRBD1 (5 bases). Trimming stripped 1 base from V and 6 bases from J, with 18 bases between. The CDR3 is 16 residues long. The germline CDR1 and CDR2 sequences are MGHRA and YSYEKL. The CDR3 nucleotides are TGCGCCAGCAGCCAAGGGCTCTGGGAGGGGAGGGCTGAAGCTTTCTTT. Translating it yields CASSQGLWEGRAEAFF.

This clonotype was observed a few times. This sequence joins TRBV7-9 and TRBJ2-3, with D perhaps TRBD1 or TRBD2 (6 bases each). Germline-derived CDR1 and CDR2 are SEHNR and FQNEAQ (reference sequence). Deletions cut 2 bases from V and 15 bases from J, with 15 bases between. The CDR3 has 12 residues. The CDR3 DNA reads TGTGCCAGCAGCTTACAAGGGGGGCCAATTTATTTT. Translated, it gives CASSLQGGPIYF.

The genes are TRBV12-3 or TRBV12-4 and TRBJ2-7, with 7 bases fitting TRBD1. V was clipped by 4 bases and J by 7 bases; unmatched bases: 13. CDR3 size: 15 residues. The CDR3 bases are TGTGCCAGCAGTTCAGACAGGGAATCGGCGTGGGAGCAGTACTTC. Residues: CASSSDRESAWEQYF.

The chain is built from TRBV19 and TRBJ2-2; 12 bases line up with TRBD2. Trimming took 5 bases from V and 3 from J; bases not matched to a gene: 7. This CDR3 has 17 residues. Germline CDR1 reads LNHDA; CDR2 reads SQIVND (reference sequence). CDR3 nucleotide sequence: TGTGCCAGTAGTCTAGCGGGAGGGCCGGGGGACACCGGGGAGCTGTTTTTT. The encoded protein is CASSLAGGPGDTGELFF.

Only a few counts were recorded for this clonotype. This chain joins TRBV20-1 and TRBJ2-5; TRBD2 agrees at 14 bases. The J segment lost 4 bases and the V segment lost 3 bases, leaving 4 bases of the junction unmatched. CDR3 length equals 15 residues. CDR1 is DFQATT and CDR2 is SNEGSKA in the germline V gene (reference sequence). CDR3 DNA: TGCAGTGCTAGTGGACTAGCGGGAGGCCCAGAGACCCAGTACTTC. As protein: CSASGLAGGPETQYF.

This clonotype was observed a handful of times. This chain joins TRBV25-1 and TRBJ2-1; TRBD2 matches 8 bases. Germline V gene lookup returns CDR1 MGHDK and CDR2 SYGVNS. V lost 4 bases to trimming and J lost 7 bases; unmatched junction nucleotides: 6. The CDR3 has 14 amino acids. CDR3 in DNA: TGTGCCAGCAGTGGTTTGCGGGAGGCTAATGAGCAGTTCTTC. Its translation is CASSGLREANEQFF.

J is TRBJ2-7 and V is TRBV4-1; a possible D gene is TRBD2 (5 bases). V lost 1 base and J 5 bases, leaving 15 bases between the germline ends. Per the germline V gene, CDR1 is MGHRA and CDR2 is YSYEKL. This CDR3 has 15 residues. This CDR3 reads CASSQGVGSVHEQYF. CDR3 bases: TGCGCCAGCAGCCAAGGAGTCGGTAGCGTGCACGAGCAGTACTTC.

This clonotype was detected only a few times. This chain links TRBV27 with TRBJ2-7; TRBD2 aligns across 13 bases. V dropped 10 bases and J dropped 2; count of bases not matched to a gene: 8. Germline loops: CDR1 MNHEY, CDR2 SMNVEV (reference sequence). The CDR3 has 15 amino acids. The chain's CDR3 is CATRLAGGPPYEQYF. The CDR3 coding sequence is TGTGCCACCAGACTAGCGGGAGGCCCCCCCTACGAGCAGTACTTC.

The chain couples TRBV10-3 to TRBJ1-1, with D maybe TRBD1 (6 bases). Germline V gene data show CDR1 as ENHRY and CDR2 as SYGVKD. V was trimmed by 3 bases and J by 4 bases, leaving 21 bases between them. The CDR3 sequence is 17 residues long. The DNA for the CDR3 is TGTGCCATCAGTGATTGGGGGCCAGGGTGGGTACCCACTGAAGCTTTCTTT. Its protein is CAISDWGPGWVPTEAFF.